This T cell receptor (beta chain) was profiled in a study of T cells in Graves' hyperthyroidism and ophthalmopathy. Notes on the study in general: Patients with ophthalmopathy were separated from those with stable hyperthyroidism by a 13 V-J model.

A 10 ml volume of fresh peripheral blood provided the PBMCs. This clonotype came up a few times. What it recognizes is unknown. A clone one base away is much larger, so this may be a read error. Germline assignment: CDR1 MNHEY and CDR2 SMNVEV (reference sequence). The CDR3 contains 15 residues. V dropped 1 base and J dropped 12; count of bases not matched to a gene: 12. RNA transcripts served as the template for amplifying TCR beta CDR3 regions. When the TCR CDR3 underwent first-round RT-PCR, the HTBI primer set was used. TCRdb reprocessed the multiplex PCR reads with MiXCR, giving one entry per CDR3 protein. In the table there are about 600,000 distinct CDR3 sequences, more than 14% of which are singletons.

This TCR derives from a woman in her forties or fifties with Graves' ophthalmopathy. The rearrangement links TRBV27 to TRBJ2-7; TRBD2 agrees at 10 bases. Material for sequencing was blood. The CDR3 region is CASSLYLAGESVRYF. The CDR3, as DNA: TGTGCCAGCAGTTTATATCTAGCGGGAGAATCGGTGCGGTACTTC.